This TCR beta chain stems from a study of Ad26.COV2.S vaccination and SARS-CoV-2 variants. Treatment specified: approximately 18 received Ad26.COV2.S at low or high dose, single or two shots; about 5 received placebo; per-sample allocation not given. Sample collection was performed on day 63 after the first vaccine or placebo injection. Sequencing used immunoSEQ multiplex PCR; TCRdb keeps in-frame clones, though not all of them. The data show around 340,000 clones, about nine tenths seen once. This clone came up once. What it recognizes is unknown. The study's findings and limits: The study found higher spike-specific TCR breadth in vaccine than placebo recipients. Overall T cell responses may have been underestimated by the analyses of TCR breadth and depth.

Sequenced material: peripheral blood, taken in a trial of Ad26.COV2.S vaccine versus placebo. This TCR was recovered from a person between 18 and 65 years old who received the Ad26.COV2.S COVID-19 vaccine or a placebo.

In DNA form, the CDR3 reads TGTGCCAGCAGCACAGACAGGCGGACTGAAGCTTTCTTT. It encodes CASSTDRRTEAFF. The gene calls are TRBV2 and TRBJ1-1, with D possibly matching TRBD1 (6 bases). Germline V lookup: CDR1 SNHLY, CDR2 FYNNEI. The length of the CDR3 is 13 residues. Trimming shortened V by 6 bases and J by 5 bases, and 13 bases separated the two germline ends.